These 30 T cell receptor beta chains share one sample of origin, sequenced in a study of blood T cell repertoires in COVID-19. Using immunoSEQ multiplex PCR, the repertoire was profiled, and TCRdb retains in-frame clones only, with some absent. The sample has around 140,000 clones, 81% seen once. Material: peripheral blood. The receptors were gathered from a woman aged 55-75 years with active or convalescent COVID-19.

The V and J genes are TRBV28 and TRBJ2-7, with unresolved D. Germline V CDR1 and CDR2: MDHEN, SYDVKM. V gave up 6 bases and J gave up 6 bases, with 12 bases separating them. This CDR3 contains 12 residues. The CDR3 sequence: CASSPEVGEQYF. The CDR3 bases are TGTGCCAGCAGCCCAGAGGTAGGCGAGCAGTACTTC.

V gene TRBV10-3 combines with J gene TRBJ1-2; D is perhaps TRBD1 (5 bases). From germline, CDR1 is ENHRY and CDR2 SYGVKD. The CDR3 length is 15 residues. V lost 5 bases, J lost 2 bases, and 15 bases lay in between. CDR3 coding DNA: TGTGCCATCAGTACTCTCAAGGACACCAACTATGGCTACACCTTC. Encoded protein: CAISTLKDTNYGYTF.

The rearrangement links TRBV6-1 to TRBJ2-5, with 7 bases that match TRBD1. CDR3 length equals 14 residues. J was trimmed by 5 bases and V by 3 bases; bases with no gene match: 6. Germline CDR1 and CDR2: MNHNS and SASEGT. This chain's CDR3 is CASSDGQVLETQYF. DNA of the CDR3: TGTGCCAGCAGTGACGGACAGGTTTTGGAGACCCAGTACTTC.

The J gene is TRBJ1-1, the V gene TRBV28; D is undetermined. In germline, CDR1 is MDHEN, CDR2 SYDVKM. V dropped 2 bases and J dropped 6 bases, with 16 bases sitting between them. The CDR3 is 15 amino acids. The CDR3 spells CASSLGVRGVSEAFF. As DNA, the CDR3 is TGTGCCAGCAGTTTAGGCGTCCGAGGAGTCTCTGAAGCTTTCTTT. Using reference TRBV28 and TRBJ1-1 for the parts outside the CDR3, the full variable domain is DVKVTQSSRYLVKRTGEKVFLECVQDMDHENMFWYRQDPGLGLRLIYFSYDVKMKEKGDIPEGYSVSREKKERFSLILESASTNQTSMYLCASSLGVRGVSEAFFGQGTRLTVV.

The rearrangement links TRBV18 to TRBJ1-2; 9 bases line up with TRBD1. J gave up 7 bases and V 3 bases, and 9 bases lay outside the gene matches. Germline V gene data show CDR1 as KGHSH and CDR2 as LQKENI. The CDR3 loop spans 15 amino acids. CDR3 coding DNA: TGTGCCAGCTCACCTCCCGGGGACAGGGATTTTGGCTACACCTTC. Its translation: CASSPPGDRDFGYTF. The variable domain in full, completed from reference TRBV18 and TRBJ1-2, reads NAGVMQNPRHLVRRRGQEARLRCSPMKGHSHVYWYRQLPEEGLKFMVYLQKENIIDESGMPKERFSAEFPKEGPSILRIQQVVRGDSAAYFCASSPPGDRDFGYTFGSGTRLTVV.

The rearrangement joins TRBV6-6 to TRBJ1-2, with D unclear. V was cut by 2 bases and J by 7 bases, with 11 bases left in between. The CDR3 totals 13 residues. The V gene's germline CDR1 is MNHNY and CDR2 SVGAGI (reference sequence). The CDR3 DNA sequence: TGTGCCAGCAGTTACGTCGAACAGTCTGGCTACACCTTC. This sequence encodes CASSYVEQSGYTF.

This chain links TRBV7-2 with TRBJ2-5, with 10 bases fitting TRBD2. Germline CDR1 SGHTA, CDR2 FQGNSA. CDR3 length: 16 residues. The V and J ends lost 1 base and 2 bases, in that order; junction bases with no gene match: 4. The CDR3 here is CASSLGGAGGQETQYF. CDR3 DNA: TGTGCCAGCAGCTTAGGCGGAGCGGGGGGGCAAGAGACCCAGTACTTC.

Only one count was recorded for this clone. J is TRBJ2-5 and V is TRBV24-1; D perhaps matches TRBD2 (6 bases). CDR3 length: 13 amino acids. Germline V gene sequence: CDR1 KGHDR, CDR2 SFDVKD. V lost 5 bases, J lost 1 base, and 7 bases lay in between. The CDR3: CATSGDFQETQYF. The DNA for the CDR3 is TGTGCCACCAGTGGGGACTTCCAAGAGACCCAGTACTTC.

This clone was seen a few times. The CDR3 here is CASRRGLRELNTEAFF. The CDR3 DNA sequence: TGTGCCAGCAGACGCGGTTTAAGGGAGTTGAACACTGAAGCTTTCTTT. The V gene is TRBV27, the J gene TRBJ1-1; no firm D call. V was trimmed by 6 bases and J by 0 bases, leaving 17 bases between them. In germline, CDR1 is MNHEY, CDR2 SMNVEV (reference sequence). This CDR3 has 16 amino acids.

This clone occurred many times. The V gene is TRBV28, the J gene TRBJ1-2; unclear D gene. V lost 5 bases to trimming and J lost 4 bases, with 5 bases between them. From germline, CDR1 is MDHEN and CDR2 SYDVKM. The CDR3 sequence is 11 residues long. The CDR3 region has the DNA TGTGCCAGCAGTCCGGGCTATGGCTACACCTTC. Protein product: CASSPGYGYTF.

This chain links TRBV6-6 with TRBJ2-7; D unresolved. Germline loops: CDR1 MNHNY, CDR2 SVGAGI (reference sequence). CDR3 length: 15 residues. Between the trimmed V and J ends, which lost 0 bases and 2 bases, there was a span of 11 bases. The CDR3 protein is CASSYSRSATYEQYF. The CDR3 bases are TGTGCCAGCAGTTACTCGAGGTCAGCTACCTACGAGCAGTACTTC.

The chain couples TRBV4-1 to TRBJ2-1, with a weak D call TRBD2 (6 bases). The germline V and J ends were trimmed by 0 bases and 8 bases, with 11 bases remaining between them. The CDR3 loop spans 14 amino acids. The germline V gene has CDR1 MGHRA and CDR2 YSYEKL. In DNA, the CDR3 is TGCGCCAGCAGCCAAGAATGGCGGGGCCATGAGCAGTTCTTC. This translates into CASSQEWRGHEQFF.

V usage is TRBV7-9 and J usage is TRBJ2-7, with TRBD2 matching over 12 bases. J was trimmed by 7 bases and V by 3 bases; bases with no gene match: 13. The CDR3 length is 17 residues. Germline CDR1 and CDR2: SEHNR and FQNEAQ (reference sequence). Written as DNA, the CDR3 is TGTGCCAGCAGCTTGGACCGCTTTACCGGACTAGCGGGGGAGCAGTACTTC. Translation: CASSLDRFTGLAGEQYF. The variable domain in full, completed from reference TRBV7-9 and TRBJ2-7, reads DTGVSQNPRHKITKRGQNVTFRCDPISEHNRLYWYRQTLGQGPEFLTYFQNEAQLEKSRLLSDRFSAERPKGSFSTLEIQRTEQGDSAMYLCASSLDRFTGLAGEQYFGPGTRLTVT.

The chain recombines TRBV19 with TRBJ1-4; no clear D. Germline V gene sequence: CDR1 LNHDA, CDR2 SQIVND (reference sequence). Between the trimmed V and J ends, which lost 1 base and 7 bases, there was a span of 13 bases. The CDR3 contains 15 residues. The CDR3: CASSIGNTRGEKLFF. The CDR3 DNA sequence: TGTGCCAGTAGTATAGGAAACACCCGGGGTGAAAAACTGTTTTTT.

The rearrangement uses TRBV11-2 and TRBJ1-2; maybe TRBD1 (5 bases). CDR3 length: 13 residues. Germline V lookup: CDR1 SGHAT, CDR2 FQNNGV. Trimming stripped 5 bases from V and 2 bases from J, with 9 bases between. The CDR3, as DNA: TGTGCCAGCAGCCTGACAGAGAACTATGGCTACACCTTC. This sequence encodes CASSLTENYGYTF.

In this sample, this clone turned up a few times. V is TRBV7-2 and J is TRBJ1-2; possible D gene TRBD1, 6 bases. The germline V gene encodes CDR1 SGHTA and CDR2 FQGNSA. Deletions cut 3 bases from V and 0 bases from J, with 14 bases between. The CDR3 spans 16 residues. CDR3 protein: CASSLNSGEANYGYTF. The DNA of the CDR3 is TGTGCCAGCAGCTTGAACTCAGGGGAAGCTAACTATGGCTACACCTTC.

Only a few counts were recorded for this clone. The V and J genes are TRBV5-4 and TRBJ1-6; tentative D call: TRBD1 (5 bases). CDR1 SGHNT and CDR2 YYREEE come from the germline V gene (reference sequence). The CDR3 sequence is 14 residues long. Trimming took 0 bases from V and 9 from J, leaving 10 bases between them. This chain's CDR3 is CASSLGQYGSPLHF. The CDR3 bases are TGTGCCAGCAGCTTGGGACAGTATGGTTCACCCCTCCACTTT.

There are a few counts of this clone. The rearrangement links TRBV28 to TRBJ1-4, with D perhaps matching TRBD1 (5 bases). CDR1 and CDR2 from the germline V gene are MDHEN and SYDVKM. The CDR3 is made up of 15 amino acids. The V gene lost 2 bases and the J gene lost 5 bases, with 12 bases spanning the gap. Here the CDR3 reads CASSLEQGRNEKLFF. The DNA for the CDR3 is TGTGCCAGCAGTTTAGAGCAGGGAAGAAATGAAAAACTGTTTTTT. The full variable domain, completed using reference TRBV28 and TRBJ1-4, is DVKVTQSSRYLVKRTGEKVFLECVQDMDHENMFWYRQDPGLGLRLIYFSYDVKMKEKGDIPEGYSVSREKKERFSLILESASTNQTSMYLCASSLEQGRNEKLFFGSGTQLSVL.

This clone showed up just once. The chain employs TRBV2 and TRBJ2-5, with TRBD1 matching over 9 bases. The CDR3 sequence is 15 residues long. V was clipped by 5 bases and J by 5 bases; unmatched bases: 9. Germline CDR1 and CDR2: SNHLY and FYNNEI. The CDR3 bases are TGTGCCAGCAGTTATCGGACAGGGGAGGGGGAGACCCAGTACTTC. Encoded protein: CASSYRTGEGETQYF.

This chain uses TRBV6-2 or TRBV6-3 with TRBJ1-2, with D hard to call. V lost 5 bases to trimming and J lost 6 bases, with 22 bases between them. Germline V lookup: CDR1 MNHEY, CDR2 SVGEGT. The CDR3 extends over 16 amino acids. In nucleotides, the CDR3 is TGTGCCAGCAGTGGGTCGGCCCGGGGAAGTCGGGATGGCTACACCTTC. Residues: CASSGSARGSRDGYTF.

The J gene is TRBJ1-2, the V gene TRBV6-5; no definite D call. The germline V gene has CDR1 MNHEY and CDR2 SVGAGI. The CDR3 spans 14 residues. The V gene lost 5 bases and the J gene lost 5 bases, with 15 bases spanning the gap. The CDR3 spells CASSPRGAGYGYTF. The CDR3, as DNA: TGTGCCAGCAGTCCCCGGGGTGCGGGGTATGGCTACACCTTC.

The chain is built from TRBV18 and TRBJ1-1, with D hard to call. Trimming removed 6 bases at V and 0 bases at J, with 14 bases between. Germline lookup yields CDR1 KGHSH and CDR2 LQKENI. This CDR3 is built from 15 residues. DNA of the CDR3: TGTGCCAGCTCTCGCCGGGAGATCATGAACACTGAAGCTTTCTTT. This encodes CASSRREIMNTEAFF.

The table lists this clone with a count of one. V and J are TRBV28 and TRBJ1-3; D possibly corresponds to TRBD1 (5 bases). This CDR3 is 16 amino acids long. Trimming shortened V by 5 bases and J by 2 bases, and 16 bases separated the two germline ends. Germline CDR1 MDHEN, CDR2 SYDVKM. The CDR3 is CASSPVGEGPGNTIYF. CDR3 bases: TGTGCCAGCAGTCCGGTGGGGGAGGGGCCTGGAAACACCATATATTTT.

The V and J genes are TRBV10-3 and TRBJ1-4, with TRBD1 matching over 8 bases. Per germline, CDR1 ENHRY and CDR2 SYGVKD. The V gene end was trimmed by 2 bases and the J gene end by 8 bases; junction bases not matched to a gene: 4. The CDR3 consists of 14 residues. CDR3 DNA: TGTGCCATCAGTGAGGGAACAGGGGGAGAAAAACTGTTTTTT. This translates into CAISEGTGGEKLFF.

The CDR3, as DNA: TGCGCCAGCAGCCCCAGGACTAGCGGGAGGGGATTTGAGCAGTTCTTC. As protein: CASSPRTSGRGFEQFF. J is TRBJ2-1 and V is TRBV5-1; 15 bases match TRBD2. Germline CDR1 SGHRS, CDR2 YFSETQ. CDR3 size: 16 residues. The junction had 8 bases not matched to a gene; V was cut back by 4 bases and J by 9 bases.

The chain recombines TRBV27 with TRBJ2-3; D is ambiguous. The CDR3 spans 16 residues. Germline V CDR1 and CDR2: MNHEY, SMNVEV (reference sequence). The V end was cut by 5 bases, the J end by 1 base, with 16 bases between. The CDR3 DNA is TGTGCCAGCAGTCAACTTACTATCGCAGGCACAGATACGCAGTATTTT. Protein product: CASSQLTIAGTDTQYF.

V is TRBV5-1 and J is TRBJ1-1; 9 bases match TRBD1. The germline gives CDR1 SGHRS, CDR2 YFSETQ. Unmatched junction bases numbered 4, after V lost 4 bases and J lost 3 bases. The CDR3 sequence is 14 residues long. The chain's CDR3 is CASSLTGGDTEAFF. Written as DNA, the CDR3 is TGCGCCAGCAGCCTGACAGGGGGTGACACTGAAGCTTTCTTT.

In its sample, this clone was seen a few times. V usage is TRBV4-1 and J usage is TRBJ1-6; D is perhaps TRBD1 (6 bases). V was cut by 0 bases and J by 7 bases, with 16 bases left in between. This CDR3 region has 17 residues. Germline assignment: CDR1 MGHRA and CDR2 YSYEKL. The chain's CDR3 is CASSQEVRTETNSPLHF. In DNA, the CDR3 is TGCGCCAGCAGCCAAGAAGTAAGGACAGAGACGAATTCACCCCTCCACTTT.

The V gene is TRBV7-8, the J gene TRBJ2-7; weak D call: TRBD2 (6 bases). CDR1 and CDR2 from the germline V gene are SGHVS and FQNEAQ. Trimming cost V 2 bases and J 3 bases, with 8 bases left between them. The CDR3 is 13 residues long. This chain's CDR3 is CASSLWGVYEQYV. The CDR3 DNA is TGTGCCAGCAGCTTATGGGGGGTCTACGAGCAGTACGTC.

J is TRBJ1-2 and V is TRBV28; 8 bases are a match to TRBD1. There are 13 residues in the CDR3. Germline CDR1 reads MDHEN; CDR2 reads SYDVKM. The ends lost 3 bases at V and 7 bases at J; junction bases unmatched: 4. CDR3 sequence reads: CASSLDRVGGYTF. The CDR3 DNA reads as TGTGCCAGCAGTTTGGACAGGGTAGGTGGCTACACCTTC.